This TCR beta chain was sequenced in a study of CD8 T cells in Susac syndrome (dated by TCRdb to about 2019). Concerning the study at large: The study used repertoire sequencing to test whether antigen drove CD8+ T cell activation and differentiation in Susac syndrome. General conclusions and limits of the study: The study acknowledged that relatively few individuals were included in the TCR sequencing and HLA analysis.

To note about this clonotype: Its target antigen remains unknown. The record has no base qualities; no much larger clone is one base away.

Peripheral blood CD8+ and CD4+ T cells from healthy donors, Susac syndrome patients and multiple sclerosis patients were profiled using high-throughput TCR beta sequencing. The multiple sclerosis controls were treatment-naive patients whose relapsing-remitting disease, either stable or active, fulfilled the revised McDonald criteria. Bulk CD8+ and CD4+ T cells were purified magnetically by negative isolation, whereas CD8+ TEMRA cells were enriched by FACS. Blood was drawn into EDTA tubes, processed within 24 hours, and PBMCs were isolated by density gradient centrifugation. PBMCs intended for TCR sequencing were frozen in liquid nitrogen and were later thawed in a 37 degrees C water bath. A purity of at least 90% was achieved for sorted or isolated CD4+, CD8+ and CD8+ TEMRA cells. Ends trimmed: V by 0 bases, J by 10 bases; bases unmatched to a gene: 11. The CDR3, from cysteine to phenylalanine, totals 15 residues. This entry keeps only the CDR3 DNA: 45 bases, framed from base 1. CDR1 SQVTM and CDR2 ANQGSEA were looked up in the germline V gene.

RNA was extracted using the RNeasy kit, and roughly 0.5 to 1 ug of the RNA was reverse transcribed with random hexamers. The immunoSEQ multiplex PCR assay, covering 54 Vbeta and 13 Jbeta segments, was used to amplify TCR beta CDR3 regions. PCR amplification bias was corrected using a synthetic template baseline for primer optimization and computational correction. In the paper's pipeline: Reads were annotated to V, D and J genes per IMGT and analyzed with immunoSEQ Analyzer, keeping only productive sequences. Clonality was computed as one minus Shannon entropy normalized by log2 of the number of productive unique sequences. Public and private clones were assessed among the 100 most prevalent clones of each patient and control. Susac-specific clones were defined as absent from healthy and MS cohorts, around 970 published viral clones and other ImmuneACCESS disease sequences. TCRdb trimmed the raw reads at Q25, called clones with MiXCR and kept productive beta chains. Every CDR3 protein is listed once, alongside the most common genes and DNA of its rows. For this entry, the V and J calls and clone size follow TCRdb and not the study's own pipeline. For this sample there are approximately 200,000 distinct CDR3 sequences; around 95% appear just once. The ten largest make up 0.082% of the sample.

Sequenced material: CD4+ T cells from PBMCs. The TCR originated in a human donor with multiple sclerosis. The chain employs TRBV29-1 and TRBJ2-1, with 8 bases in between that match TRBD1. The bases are TGCAGCGTTGAAGATGGTCACAGGGGGATCGGGGAGCAGTTCTTC. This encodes CSVEDGHRGIGEQFF.